This T cell receptor beta chain is from a study of technical replicates of blood from a handful of donors. The repertoire was sequenced with immunoSEQ multiplex PCR; TCRdb's copy has only in-frame clones and lacks some. In the table there are 80,000 to 95,000 clones, about 91% of which are singletons. This CDR3 contains 14 residues. Germline trimming cut 5 bases from V and 3 bases from J; bases unmatched to any gene: 7. Germline assignment: CDR1 SGHAT and CDR2 FQNNGV. The sequenced sample was T cells isolated from PBMCs. The TCR comes from a human donor in good health. The V and J genes are TRBV11-2 and TRBJ2-7; 7 bases match TRBD2. The CDR3 loop is CASSPLGLDYEQYF. The CDR3 DNA reads TGTGCCAGCAGCCCACTTGGACTAGACTACGAGCAGTACTTC. The whole variable domain, remainder taken from reference TRBV11-2 and TRBJ2-7, is EAGVAQSPRYKIIEKRQSVAFWCNPISGHATLYWYQQILGQGPKLLIQFQNNGVVDDSQLPKDRFSAERLKGVDSTLKIQPAKLEDSAVYLCASSPLGLDYEQYFGPGTRLTVT.